A selection of T cell receptor beta chains follows, all from one sample in a study of T-cell memory formation after mild COVID-19. MiXCR, run by TCRdb on the 5' RACE reads, gives a single entry per CDR3 protein. The sample contains more than 400,000 distinct CDR3 sequences, 15% to 20% of which appear only once. Sample: PBMCs or a T cell subset sorted from them (not recorded which). All receptors come from an adult woman who had mild COVID-19 (a few samples of this study predate the infection). Cell type and time point are not known. The CDR3 runs from the conserved cysteine through the conserved F or W. Fields, in order: V gene, J gene, D gene, clone size, CDR3 protein, CDR3 DNA. D genes are given only for firm matches. Rows may omit the clone size; those that give it use once, few, many or a size class.

V gene: TRBV7-8; J gene: TRBJ2-7; D gene: TRBD2; clone size: few; CDR3 protein: CASSPREVGPEQYF; CDR3 DNA: TGTGCCAGCAGCCCCCGGGAGGTCGGGCCCGAGCAGTACTTC
V gene: TRBV11-2; J gene: TRBJ1-6; D gene: .; clone size: .; CDR3 protein: CASSLSIDSPLHF; CDR3 DNA: TGTGCCAGCAGCTTATCTATTGATTCACCCCTCCACTTT
V gene: TRBV15; J gene: TRBJ1-2; D gene: .; clone size: .; CDR3 protein: CATSRDRHPDAEGYTF; CDR3 DNA: TGTGCCACCAGCAGAGACAGGCACCCAGACGCGGAGGGCTACACCTTC
V gene: TRBV10-3; J gene: TRBJ2-7; D gene: TRBD1; clone size: .; CDR3 protein: CAISGTGEGEQYF; CDR3 DNA: TGTGCCATCAGTGGTACAGGGGAAGGCGAGCAGTACTTC
V gene: TRBV6-6; J gene: TRBJ2-3; D gene: .; clone size: few; CDR3 protein: CASRSEGHTDTQYF; CDR3 DNA: TGTGCCAGCAGGTCGGAAGGACACACAGATACGCAGTATTTT
V gene: TRBV5-1; J gene: TRBJ1-3; D gene: TRBD1; clone size: few; CDR3 protein: CASSPRTGANSGNTIYF; CDR3 DNA: TGCGCCAGCAGCCCAAGGACAGGGGCGAACTCTGGAAACACCATATATTTT
V gene: TRBV20-1; J gene: TRBJ1-2; D gene: .; clone size: few; CDR3 protein: CSAPFRGAGWGYTF; CDR3 DNA: TGCAGTGCCCCCTTTCGTGGGGCCGGCTGGGGCTACACCTTC
V gene: TRBV5-1; J gene: TRBJ2-7; D gene: .; clone size: .; CDR3 protein: CASSLAQGGSSYEQYF; CDR3 DNA: TGCGCCAGCAGCTTGGCCCAAGGGGGTAGCTCCTACGAGCAGTACTTC
V gene: TRBV20-1; J gene: TRBJ2-5; D gene: .; clone size: few; CDR3 protein: CSARAPTAAETQYF; CDR3 DNA: TGCAGTGCTAGAGCCCCCACAGCGGCAGAGACCCAGTACTTC
V gene: TRBV5-6; J gene: TRBJ1-1; D gene: .; clone size: .; CDR3 protein: CASSFGHEAFF; CDR3 DNA: TGTGCCAGCAGCTTCGGGCATGAAGCTTTCTTT
V gene: TRBV7-2; J gene: TRBJ2-1; D gene: .; clone size: .; CDR3 protein: CASSFRREEQFF; CDR3 DNA: TGTGCCAGCAGCTTCAGGCGTGAGGAGCAGTTCTTC
V gene: TRBV13; J gene: TRBJ2-3; D gene: .; clone size: .; CDR3 protein: CASSLGQGPQYF; CDR3 DNA: TGTGCCAGCAGCTTAGGACAAGGGCCGCAGTATTTT
V gene: TRBV25-1; J gene: TRBJ2-3; D gene: .; clone size: many; CDR3 protein: CASSERRGKVPDTQYF; CDR3 DNA: TGTGCCAGCAGTGAACGACGGGGTAAGGTGCCAGATACGCAGTATTTT
V gene: TRBV20-1; J gene: TRBJ2-1; D gene: .; clone size: .; CDR3 protein: CSVRSVRSSYNEQFF; CDR3 DNA: TGCAGTGTCCGGTCGGTGCGGAGCTCCTACAATGAGCAGTTCTTC
V gene: TRBV19; J gene: TRBJ2-4; D gene: .; clone size: .; CDR3 protein: CASSRAKNIQYF; CDR3 DNA: TGTGCCAGTTCTCGGGCCAAAAACATTCAGTACTTC
V gene: TRBV6-1; J gene: TRBJ2-7; D gene: .; clone size: .; CDR3 protein: CASRSPSYEQYF; CDR3 DNA: TGTGCCAGCAGGAGTCCGAGCTACGAGCAGTACTTC
V gene: TRBV5-1; J gene: TRBJ2-1; D gene: .; clone size: .; CDR3 protein: CASSLAGGPHEQFF; CDR3 DNA: TGCGCCAGCAGCTTGGCCGGGGGACCCCATGAGCAGTTCTTC
V gene: TRBV20-1; J gene: TRBJ1-1; D gene: TRBD1; clone size: .; CDR3 protein: CSARRGQTNTEAFF; CDR3 DNA: TGCAGTGCAAGGAGGGGACAGACAAACACTGAAGCTTTCTTT
V gene: TRBV9; J gene: TRBJ2-1; D gene: TRBD2; clone size: few; CDR3 protein: CASSPDGTRRRFGYEQFF; CDR3 DNA: TGTGCCAGCAGCCCGGACGGGACTAGGAGGCGGTTCGGATATGAGCAGTTCTTC
V gene: TRBV12-3/TRBV12-4; J gene: TRBJ2-7; D gene: .; clone size: few; CDR3 protein: CASKHGGYEQYF; CDR3 DNA: TGTGCCAGCAAGCATGGGGGGTACGAGCAGTACTTC
V gene: TRBV4-1; J gene: TRBJ2-5; D gene: TRBD2; clone size: .; CDR3 protein: CASSPQVVAGGDQETQYF; CDR3 DNA: TGCGCCAGCAGCCCCCAGGTGGTAGCGGGGGGCGATCAAGAGACCCAGTACTTC
V gene: TRBV20-1; J gene: TRBJ2-1; D gene: .; clone size: .; CDR3 protein: CSAAEDSYNEQFF; CDR3 DNA: TGCAGTGCCGCTGAAGACAGCTACAATGAGCAGTTCTTC
V gene: TRBV29-1; J gene: TRBJ2-5; D gene: .; clone size: .; CDR3 protein: CSVVEIGETQYF; CDR3 DNA: TGCAGCGTTGTGGAGATCGGGGAGACCCAGTACTTC
V gene: TRBV18; J gene: TRBJ1-5; D gene: .; clone size: few; CDR3 protein: CASSLGHNNQPQHF; CDR3 DNA: TGTGCCAGCTCACTCGGACACAACAATCAGCCCCAGCATTTT
V gene: TRBV7-9; J gene: TRBJ2-5; D gene: .; clone size: few; CDR3 protein: CASSQLGAQETQYF; CDR3 DNA: TGTGCCAGCAGCCAGCTCGGGGCGCAGGAGACCCAGTACTTC
V gene: TRBV7-9; J gene: TRBJ1-1; D gene: TRBD1; clone size: .; CDR3 protein: CASSLGGTGKNTEAFF; CDR3 DNA: TGTGCCAGCAGCCTAGGGGGGACAGGGAAGAACACTGAAGCTTTCTTT
V gene: TRBV13; J gene: TRBJ2-7; D gene: TRBD1; clone size: .; CDR3 protein: CASSLGTGVREQSF; CDR3 DNA: TGTGCCAGCAGCTTAGGGACAGGGGTACGCGAGCAGTCCTTC
V gene: TRBV7-6; J gene: TRBJ2-3; D gene: TRBD2; clone size: .; CDR3 protein: CASSLSAGGLADTQYF; CDR3 DNA: TGTGCCAGCAGCTTATCGGCGGGGGGGCTTGCAGATACGCAGTATTTT
V gene: TRBV7-8; J gene: TRBJ2-7; D gene: .; clone size: .; CDR3 protein: CASSLVRRGDYEQYF; CDR3 DNA: TGTGCCAGCAGCTTAGTAAGGCGAGGGGACTACGAGCAGTACTTC
V gene: TRBV7-2; J gene: TRBJ2-3; D gene: TRBD2; clone size: few; CDR3 protein: CASSFNGRGTDTQYF; CDR3 DNA: TGTGCCAGCAGCTTTAACGGGAGGGGCACAGATACGCAGTATTTT
V gene: TRBV18; J gene: TRBJ2-7; D gene: .; clone size: few; CDR3 protein: CASSPPQGYEQYF; CDR3 DNA: TGTGCCAGCTCACCACCTCAAGGGTACGAGCAGTACTTC
V gene: TRBV7-9; J gene: TRBJ2-3; D gene: TRBD2; clone size: .; CDR3 protein: CASKPSGPKTDTQYF; CDR3 DNA: TGTGCCAGCAAACCTAGCGGGCCTAAAACAGATACGCAGTATTTT
V gene: TRBV30; J gene: TRBJ2-1; D gene: TRBD2; clone size: few; CDR3 protein: CAWNGLAGVVGEQFF; CDR3 DNA: TGTGCCTGGAACGGACTAGCGGGAGTAGTAGGTGAGCAGTTCTTC
V gene: TRBV29-1; J gene: TRBJ2-7; D gene: .; clone size: many; CDR3 protein: CSVAGSWSSYEQYF; CDR3 DNA: TGCAGCGTTGCGGGCAGCTGGAGCTCCTACGAGCAGTACTTC
V gene: TRBV6-5; J gene: TRBJ1-1; D gene: .; clone size: many; CDR3 protein: CASKSIGSTEAFF; CDR3 DNA: TGTGCCAGCAAATCGATAGGGAGCACTGAAGCTTTCTTT
V gene: TRBV4-1; J gene: TRBJ1-1; D gene: .; clone size: once; CDR3 protein: CASSHLTGLNTEAFF; CDR3 DNA: TGCGCCAGCAGCCATTTGACAGGTCTTAACACTGAAGCTTTCTTT
V gene: TRBV20-1; J gene: TRBJ1-2; D gene: .; clone size: few; CDR3 protein: CSARDRETAFVDYGYTF; CDR3 DNA: TGCAGTGCTAGAGATCGGGAGACAGCCTTTGTTGACTATGGCTACACCTTC
V gene: TRBV6-1; J gene: TRBJ2-5; D gene: TRBD2; clone size: .; CDR3 protein: CASSGIAGQETQYF; CDR3 DNA: TGTGCCAGCAGTGGAATAGCGGGGCAAGAGACCCAGTACTTC
V gene: TRBV7-9; J gene: TRBJ1-1; D gene: .; clone size: few; CDR3 protein: CASSPKWAEEAFF; CDR3 DNA: TGTGCCAGCAGCCCAAAATGGGCAGAAGAAGCTTTCTTT
V gene: TRBV12-3/TRBV12-4; J gene: TRBJ1-1; D gene: .; clone size: .; CDR3 protein: CASSLDLNTEASF; CDR3 DNA: TGTGCCAGCAGTTTAGACCTGAACACTGAAGCTTCCTTT